A single sample is the source of the 8 T cell receptor beta chains below, sequenced in a study of naive and memory T cell subsets. Two oligonucleotides, mixed equimolar, formed the beta constant-region primer covering TRBC1 and TRBC2. The ligated cDNA underwent four PCR rounds using SP2 and nested alpha and beta constant-region primers. One entry per CDR3 protein, called by TCRdb with MiXCR from the UMI-ligation and nested PCR reads. The sample includes approximately 31,000 distinct CDR3 sequences, about 18% of them seen just once. Sequenced: effector memory CD4+ T cells from blood. Described subset: effector memory, CD45RA- CD27-. Receptor source: a human donor in good health.

Ten or more counts support this clonotype. The V gene is TRBV24-1, the J gene TRBJ2-1, with TRBD1 as a possible D gene (6 bases). Per the germline V gene, CDR1 is KGHDR and CDR2 is SFDVKD. V was clipped by 7 bases and J by 7 bases, with 10 bases between them. The CDR3 consists of 12 residues. The CDR3 loop reads CATRSRGNEQFF. The DNA of the CDR3 is TGTGCCACCAGATCCAGGGGAAATGAGCAGTTCTTC.

This chain uses TRBV7-8 with TRBJ1-1; D uncertain. The CDR3 contains 13 residues. The germline V and J ends were trimmed by 0 bases and 5 bases, with 7 bases remaining between them. In germline, CDR1 is SGHVS, CDR2 FQNEAQ. The CDR3 reads CASSLAPWTEAFF. In DNA form, the CDR3 reads TGTGCCAGCAGCTTAGCGCCGTGGACTGAAGCTTTCTTT. Full variable domain (outside the CDR3, taken from reference TRBV7-8 and TRBJ1-1): GAGVSQSPRYKVAKRGQDVALRCDPISGHVSLFWYQQALGQGPEFLTYFQNEAQLDKSGLPSDRFFAERPEGSVSTLKIQRTQQEDSAVYLCASSLAPWTEAFFGQGTRLTVV.

The gene calls are TRBV5-3 and TRBJ1-5; D is undetermined. TRBV5-3 is recorded as an ORF, its role being uncertain. With 0 bases removed from V and 5 bases from J, the gap between germline ends came to 9 bases. The CDR3 has 14 residues. CDR3 loop: CARSLEGSDQPQHF. In DNA, the CDR3 is TGTGCCAGAAGCTTGGAAGGGTCCGATCAGCCCCAGCATTTT.

The chain couples TRBV6-5 to TRBJ1-1, with TRBD1 matching 9 bases. There are 13 residues in the CDR3. In germline, CDR1 is MNHEY, CDR2 SVGAGI. Trimming at V came to 8 bases and at J to 11 bases, leaving 12 bases not matched to a gene. This CDR3 is CASRRENRGRAFF. The CDR3 region has the DNA TGTGCCAGCCGAAGAGAAAACAGGGGGCGGGCTTTCTTT.

J is TRBJ2-1 and V is TRBV14; D not certain. The length of the CDR3 is 16 residues. The ends were cut back, 2 bases at V and 6 bases at J, with 17 bases in the middle. Germline V CDR1 and CDR2: SGHDN, FVKESK. The CDR3 nucleotides are TGTGCCAGCAGCCAAAAATGGGAACGGTATTTCAATGAGCAGTTCTTC. Its protein product is CASSQKWERYFNEQFF.

The rearrangement joins TRBV5-1 to TRBJ2-5; D is perhaps TRBD2 (6 bases). With 5 bases removed from V and 5 bases from J, the gap between germline ends came to 19 bases. The V gene's germline CDR1 is SGHRS and CDR2 YFSETQ. The CDR3 is made up of 15 amino acids. CDR3 sequence (DNA): TGCGCCAGCAGAAAGATCAGGGACTTTAGCGAGACCCAGTACTTC. Its protein product is CASRKIRDFSETQYF.

CDR3 region: CASTRGSNEQYF. As DNA, the CDR3 is TGTGCCAGCACGAGGGGATCTAACGAGCAGTACTTC. The chain carries TRBV6-6 and TRBJ2-7; D is possibly TRBD1 or TRBD2 (5 bases each). The V and J ends lost 7 bases and 5 bases respectively, with 12 bases between them. Germline-derived CDR1 and CDR2 are MNHNY and SVGAGI (reference sequence). This CDR3 contains 12 residues.

The chain recombines TRBV7-2 with TRBJ2-3; D not resolved. The CDR3 is 16 amino acids. Trimming took 1 base from V and 10 from J, leaving 21 bases between them. CDR1 is SGHTA and CDR2 is FQGNSA in the germline V gene. Here the CDR3 DNA reads TGTGCCAGCAGCTTAGATTTAGGGCAGAGGCTGGATGCGCAGTATTTT. Translated, it gives CASSLDLGQRLDAQYF.